This TCR beta chain is from a study of cytomegalovirus exposure and HLA in healthy donors (dated by TCRdb to about 2017). Context from the whole study: According to a later analysis, one platform produced both the 100 to 150 validation repertoires and the approximately 600 repertoires of the first cohort. The study aimed to test whether cataloging public T cell receptors could reveal signatures of past pathogen exposure. The study combined high-throughput TCR immunosequencing, statistical association of individual TCRs with disease status, and machine learning to predict cytomegalovirus infection status. Along with the roughly 670-subject first cohort, a separate validation cohort of over a hundred different subjects was used. Here is what the overall study found, with its caveats: In both the original and validation cohorts, the classifier was reported to diagnose cytomegalovirus status with high specificity and sensitivity. A later analysis had no HLA typing for the validation cohort, so co-occurrence there was scored across all 120 repertoires. The study gave a list of some 150 TCR beta chains associated with cytomegalovirus. The authors suggested that the approach could potentially be extended to other disease states and immunological phenotypes. While some public TCRs were present in many individuals, most TCR sequences turned up only very rarely across donors. In vitro tests confirmed that a few of the cytomegalovirus-associated TCR beta chains recognize cytomegalovirus antigens. Subsequent analysis determined that TCRs grouped into clusters in the first cohort also showed a tendency toward co-occurrence across the 90 to 150 validation repertoires, and roughly 95% of cluster scores exceeded 0.

The method was the immunoSEQ multiplex PCR assay. On the study's bioinformatics: To diagnose cytomegalovirus status from the catalog of TCR beta chain sequences, a statistical classification framework was built. TCRdb re-hosts the immuneACCESS table, in-frame sequences only. Its copies lack some clones; in the studies checked, an unresolved V gene accounts for under half of them, and the cause for the rest is not known. That table furnishes V, J and clone size, whereas the DNA furnished D and trimming. In this sample the table shows 150,000 to 200,000 clones, approximately 81% of which occur a single time. Roughly 15% of the sample is held by the ten biggest clonotypes. For CDR1 and CDR2, the germline V gene lists MGHDK and SYGVNS. The junction carries 13 bases between V and J, which are trimmed by 6 bases and 8 bases respectively. From the cysteine through the phenylalanine, the CDR3 covers 12 amino acids. Here the CDR3 DNA is all that survives: 36 bases in frame from base 1.

The donors were included in the validation cohort of 90 to 150 subjects, a group kept apart from the approximately 700-subject first cohort. This clone has just a few counts. Its antigen target is currently unknown. The record has no base qualities; no much larger clone is one base away. This sequence was found in a man younger than 35 in good health and CMV-seropositive. Sequenced material: PBMCs. Rearrangement joined TRBV25-1 to TRBJ1-2, with TRBD1 as a weak D call on 5 bases. The CDR3 here reads CASSAPGRGYTF. The DNA is TGTGCCAGCAGCGCCCCAGGGCGCGGCTACACCTTC.